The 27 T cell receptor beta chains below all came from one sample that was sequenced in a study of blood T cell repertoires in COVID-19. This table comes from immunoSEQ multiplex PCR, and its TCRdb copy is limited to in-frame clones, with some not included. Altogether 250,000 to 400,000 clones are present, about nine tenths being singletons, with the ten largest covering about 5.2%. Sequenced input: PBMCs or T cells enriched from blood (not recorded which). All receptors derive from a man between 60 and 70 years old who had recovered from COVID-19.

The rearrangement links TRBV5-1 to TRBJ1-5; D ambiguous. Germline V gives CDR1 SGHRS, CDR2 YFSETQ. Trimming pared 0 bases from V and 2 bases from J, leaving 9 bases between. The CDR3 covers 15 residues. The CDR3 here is CASSLDGSGNQPQHF. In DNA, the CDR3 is TGCGCCAGCAGCTTGGACGGTAGCGGCAATCAGCCCCAGCATTTT. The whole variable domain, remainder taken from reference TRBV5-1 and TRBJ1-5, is KAGVTQTPRYLIKTRGQQVTLSCSPISGHRSVSWYQQTPGQGLQFLFEYFSETQRNKGNFPGRFSGRQFSNSRSEMNVSTLELGDSALYLCASSLDGSGNQPQHFGDGTRLSIL.

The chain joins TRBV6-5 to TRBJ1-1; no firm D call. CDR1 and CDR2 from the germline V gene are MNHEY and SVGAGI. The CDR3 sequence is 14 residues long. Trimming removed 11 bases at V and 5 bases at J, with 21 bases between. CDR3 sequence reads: CAGTAAAAWTEAFF. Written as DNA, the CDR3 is TGTGCCGGTACAGCGGCGGCGGCTTGGACTGAAGCTTTCTTT.

For the CDR3, the DNA is TGTGCCAGCAGTTTGCCGGGATTAGGGTCTGGCGAGCAGTACTTC. Translated, it gives CASSLPGLGSGEQYF. This chain uses TRBV6-6 with TRBJ2-7; D is possibly TRBD2 (5 bases). The V gene lost 4 bases and the J gene lost 6 bases, with 19 bases spanning the gap. Per the germline V gene, CDR1 is MNHNY and CDR2 is SVGAGI (reference sequence). CDR3 length equals 15 residues.

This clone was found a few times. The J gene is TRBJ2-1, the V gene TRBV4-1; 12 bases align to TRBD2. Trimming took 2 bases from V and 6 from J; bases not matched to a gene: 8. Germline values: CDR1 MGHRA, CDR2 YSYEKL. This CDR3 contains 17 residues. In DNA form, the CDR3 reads TGCGCCAGCAGCCAACCTGGACTAGCGGGAAAAGGCAATGAGCAGTTCTTC. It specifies CASSQPGLAGKGNEQFF.

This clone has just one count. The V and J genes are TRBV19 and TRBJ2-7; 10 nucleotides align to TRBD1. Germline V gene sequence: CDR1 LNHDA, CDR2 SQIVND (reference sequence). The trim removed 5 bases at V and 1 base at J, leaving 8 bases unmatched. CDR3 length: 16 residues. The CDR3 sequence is CASSGTGAISSYEQYF. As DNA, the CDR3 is TGTGCCAGTAGTGGGACAGGGGCGATATCTTCCTACGAGCAGTACTTC.

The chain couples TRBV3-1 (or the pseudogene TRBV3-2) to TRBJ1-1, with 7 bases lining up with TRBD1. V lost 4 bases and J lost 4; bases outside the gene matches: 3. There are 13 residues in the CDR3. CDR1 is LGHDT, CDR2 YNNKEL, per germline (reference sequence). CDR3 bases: TGTGCCAGCAGCCCCCGGACAGGCACTGAAGCTTTCTTT. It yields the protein CASSPRTGTEAFF.

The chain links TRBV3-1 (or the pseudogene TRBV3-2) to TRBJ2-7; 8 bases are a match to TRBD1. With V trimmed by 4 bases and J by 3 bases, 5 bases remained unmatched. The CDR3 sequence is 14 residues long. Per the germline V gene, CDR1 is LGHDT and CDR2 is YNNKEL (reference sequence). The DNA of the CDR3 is TGTGCCAGCAGCCGGGACAGGAGTTTCTACGAGCAGTACTTC. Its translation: CASSRDRSFYEQYF.

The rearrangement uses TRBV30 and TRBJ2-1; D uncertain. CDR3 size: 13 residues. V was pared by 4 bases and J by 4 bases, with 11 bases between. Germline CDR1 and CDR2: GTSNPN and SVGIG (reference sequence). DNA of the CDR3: TGTGCCTGGACTCATACAAATTACAATGAGCAGTTCTTC. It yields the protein CAWTHTNYNEQFF.

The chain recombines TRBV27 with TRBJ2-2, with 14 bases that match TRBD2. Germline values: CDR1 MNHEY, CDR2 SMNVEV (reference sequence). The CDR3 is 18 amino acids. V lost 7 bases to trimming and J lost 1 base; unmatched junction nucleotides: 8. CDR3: CASTTPGTSGRNTGELFF. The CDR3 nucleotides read TGTGCCAGCACTACCCCCGGGACTAGCGGGAGGAACACCGGGGAGCTGTTTTTT.

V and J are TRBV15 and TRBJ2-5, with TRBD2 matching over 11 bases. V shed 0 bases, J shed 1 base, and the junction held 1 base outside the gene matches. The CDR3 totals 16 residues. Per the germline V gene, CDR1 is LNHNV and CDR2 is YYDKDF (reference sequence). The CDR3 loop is CATSRDLAGGQETQYF. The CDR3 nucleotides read TGTGCCACCAGCAGAGATCTAGCGGGAGGCCAAGAGACCCAGTACTTC. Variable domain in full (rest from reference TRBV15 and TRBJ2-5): DAMVIQNPRYQVTQFGKPVTLSCSQTLNHNVMYWYQQKSSQAPKLLFHYYDKDFNNEADTPDNFQSRRPNTSFCFLDIRSPGLGDTAMYLCATSRDLAGGQETQYFGPGTRLLVL.

In DNA form, the CDR3 reads TGTGCCAGCTCACGGGCGGGAGAGACCTACGAGCAGTACTTC. It specifies CASSRAGETYEQYF. The rearrangement uses TRBV18 and TRBJ2-7; 7 bases fit TRBD2. Germline loops: CDR1 KGHSH, CDR2 LQKENI. V gave up 4 bases and J gave up 2 bases; unmatched junction bases: 5. The CDR3 covers 14 residues.

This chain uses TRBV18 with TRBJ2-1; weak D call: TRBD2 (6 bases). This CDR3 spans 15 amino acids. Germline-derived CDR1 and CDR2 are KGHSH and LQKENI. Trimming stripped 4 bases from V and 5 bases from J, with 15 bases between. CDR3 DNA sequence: TGTGCCAGCTCACTAGGGTGGGGAGGCAACAATGAGCAGTTCTTC. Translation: CASSLGWGGNNEQFF. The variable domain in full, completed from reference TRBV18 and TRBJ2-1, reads NAGVMQNPRHLVRRRGQEARLRCSPMKGHSHVYWYRQLPEEGLKFMVYLQKENIIDESGMPKERFSAEFPKEGPSILRIQQVVRGDSAAYFCASSLGWGGNNEQFFGPGTRLTVL.

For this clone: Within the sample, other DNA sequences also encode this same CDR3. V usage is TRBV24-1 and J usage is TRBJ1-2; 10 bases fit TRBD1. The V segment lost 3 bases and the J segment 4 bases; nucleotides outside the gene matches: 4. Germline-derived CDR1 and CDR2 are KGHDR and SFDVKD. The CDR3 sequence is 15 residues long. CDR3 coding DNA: TGTGCCACCAGTGATCCGGGACAGGGGAGCTATGGCTACACCTTC. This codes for CATSDPGQGSYGYTF.

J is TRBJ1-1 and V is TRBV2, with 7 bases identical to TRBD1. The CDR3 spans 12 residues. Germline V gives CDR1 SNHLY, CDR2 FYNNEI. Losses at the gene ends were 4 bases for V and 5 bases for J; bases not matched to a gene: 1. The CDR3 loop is CASSGQGTEAFF. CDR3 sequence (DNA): TGTGCCAGCAGTGGACAGGGAACTGAAGCTTTCTTT.

The CDR3 region has the DNA TGTGCCAGCAGTTTCCTAGCACAGGGAGCGACCGGGGAGCTGTTTTTT. Its protein is CASSFLAQGATGELFF. The chain couples TRBV28 to TRBJ2-2; TRBD1 is a possible D gene (6 bases). The CDR3 has 16 amino acids. The germline gives CDR1 MDHEN, CDR2 SYDVKM. V lost 3 bases to trimming and J lost 5 bases, with 16 bases between them.

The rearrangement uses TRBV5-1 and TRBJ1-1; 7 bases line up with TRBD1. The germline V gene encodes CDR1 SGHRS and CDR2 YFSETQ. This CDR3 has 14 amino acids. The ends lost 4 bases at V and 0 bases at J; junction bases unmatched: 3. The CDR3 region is CASSPGTVNTEAFF. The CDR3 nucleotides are TGCGCCAGCAGCCCCGGGACAGTGAACACTGAAGCTTTCTTT.

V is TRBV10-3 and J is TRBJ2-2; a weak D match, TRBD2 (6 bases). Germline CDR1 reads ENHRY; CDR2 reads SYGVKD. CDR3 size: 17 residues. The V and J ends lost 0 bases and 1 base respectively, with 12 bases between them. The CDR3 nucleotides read TGTGCCATCAGTGAGTCGTGGGGGGATGAGAACACCGGGGAGCTGTTTTTT. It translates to CAISESWGDENTGELFF.

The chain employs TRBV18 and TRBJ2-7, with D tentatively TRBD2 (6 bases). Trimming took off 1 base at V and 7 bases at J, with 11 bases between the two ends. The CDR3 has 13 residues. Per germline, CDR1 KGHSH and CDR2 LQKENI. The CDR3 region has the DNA TGTGCCAGCTCACCACTCAGGGAGGCGGAGCAGTACTTC. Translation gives CASSPLREAEQYF.

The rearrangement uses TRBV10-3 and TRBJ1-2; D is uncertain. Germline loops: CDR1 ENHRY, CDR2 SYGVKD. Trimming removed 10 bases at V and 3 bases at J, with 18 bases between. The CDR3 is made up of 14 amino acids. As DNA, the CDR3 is TGTGCCACCAGCCCCCAAGGTGGAGACTATGGCTACACCTTC. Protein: CATSPQGGDYGYTF.

The CDR3 nucleotides are TGTGCCAGCAGCGGGGGCTTGGGACAGGGAGGGGAAAAACTGTTTTTT. Protein: CASSGGLGQGGEKLFF. The chain couples TRBV7-9 to TRBJ1-4, with 9 positions matching TRBD1. CDR3 length: 16 residues. Trimming at V came to 5 bases and at J to 8 bases, leaving 12 bases not matched to a gene. Germline V gives CDR1 SEHNR, CDR2 FQNEAQ (reference sequence). The full variable domain, rest sourced from reference TRBV7-9 and TRBJ1-4, is DTGVSQNPRHKITKRGQNVTFRCDPISEHNRLYWYRQTLGQGPEFLTYFQNEAQLEKSRLLSDRFSAERPKGSFSTLEIQRTEQGDSAMYLCASSGGLGQGGEKLFFGSGTQLSVL.

CDR3 in amino acids: CASSAGERTWGNTIYF. Here the CDR3 DNA reads TGTGCCAGCAGCGCCGGGGAGCGAACGTGGGGAAACACCATATATTTT. The V gene is TRBV6-2 or TRBV6-3, the J gene TRBJ1-3; D ambiguous. Germline V CDR1 and CDR2: MNHEY, SVGEGT. V dropped 6 bases and J dropped 4 bases, with 19 bases sitting between them. This CDR3 comprises 16 residues.

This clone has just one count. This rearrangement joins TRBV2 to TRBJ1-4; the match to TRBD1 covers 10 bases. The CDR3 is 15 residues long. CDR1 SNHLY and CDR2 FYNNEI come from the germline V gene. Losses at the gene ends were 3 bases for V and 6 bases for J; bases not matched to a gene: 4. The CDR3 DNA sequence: TGTGCCAGCAGTGATGGACAGGGGGAGTATGAAAAACTGTTTTTT. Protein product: CASSDGQGEYEKLFF.

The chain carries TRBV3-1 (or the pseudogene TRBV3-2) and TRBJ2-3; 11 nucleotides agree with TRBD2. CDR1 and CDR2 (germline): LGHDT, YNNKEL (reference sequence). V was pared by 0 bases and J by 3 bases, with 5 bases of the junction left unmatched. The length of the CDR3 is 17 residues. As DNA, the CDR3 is TGTGCCAGCAGCCAAGATCTACTAGCGGGAGTTACAGATACGCAGTATTTT. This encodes CASSQDLLAGVTDTQYF.

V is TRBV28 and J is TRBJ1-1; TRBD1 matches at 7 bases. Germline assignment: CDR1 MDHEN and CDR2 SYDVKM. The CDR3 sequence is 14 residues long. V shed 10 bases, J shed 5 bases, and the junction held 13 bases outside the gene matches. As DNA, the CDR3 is TGTGCCACCCTTCCGGGACAGCTATTGACTGAAGCTTTCTTT. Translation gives CATLPGQLLTEAFF.

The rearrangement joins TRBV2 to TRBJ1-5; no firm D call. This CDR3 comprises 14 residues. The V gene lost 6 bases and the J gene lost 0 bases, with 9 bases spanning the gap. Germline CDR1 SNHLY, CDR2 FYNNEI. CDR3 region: CASSFTVSNQPQHF. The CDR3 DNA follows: TGTGCCAGCAGCTTCACAGTTAGCAATCAGCCCCAGCATTTT.

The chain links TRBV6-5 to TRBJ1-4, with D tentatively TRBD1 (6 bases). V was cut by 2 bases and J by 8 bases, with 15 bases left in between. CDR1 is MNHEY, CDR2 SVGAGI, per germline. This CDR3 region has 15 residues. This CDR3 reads CASSYEGQGTEKLFF. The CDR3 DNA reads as TGTGCCAGCAGTTACGAGGGGCAGGGGACCGAAAAACTGTTTTTT.

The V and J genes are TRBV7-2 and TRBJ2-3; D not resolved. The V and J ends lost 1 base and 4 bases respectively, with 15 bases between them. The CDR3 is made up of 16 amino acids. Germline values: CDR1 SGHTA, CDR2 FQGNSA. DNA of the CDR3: TGTGCCAGCAGCTTAGTGGCGGCCTCCCCATCAGATACGCAGTATTTT. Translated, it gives CASSLVAASPSDTQYF.